The entry below gives a single T cell receptor beta chain sequence along with its context. Its antigen is undetermined. This sample was taken from a study of cytomegalovirus exposure and HLA in healthy donors. Whole-study results and caveats: The classifier reportedly diagnosed cytomegalovirus status with high specificity and sensitivity. Later work associated 17,000 or so TCR beta sequences with HLA alleles at 0.05 false discovery rate. Cytomegalovirus association was assigned to about 150 TCR beta chains.

This CDR3 is built from 16 residues. CDR1 and CDR2 (germline): SGHVS, FQNEAQ. V was clipped by 4 bases and J by 2 bases, with 18 bases between them. It was with 60 Vbeta and 13 Jbeta primers that the PCR ran. This table comes from immunoSEQ multiplex PCR, and its TCRdb copy is limited to in-frame clones, with some not included. The profile shows 110,000 to 150,000 clones, 80% to 90% of them singletons. Sequencing was done on a sample of PBMCs. The genes are TRBV7-8 and TRBJ2-7, with D possibly being TRBD1 (6 bases). This TCR came from a woman aged 40 to 50 in good health and CMV-seropositive. The CDR3 DNA reads as TGTGCCAGCAGCTACCTCGTCGGGACATCGGCCTACGAGCAGTACTTC. Translation gives CASSYLVGTSAYEQYF.